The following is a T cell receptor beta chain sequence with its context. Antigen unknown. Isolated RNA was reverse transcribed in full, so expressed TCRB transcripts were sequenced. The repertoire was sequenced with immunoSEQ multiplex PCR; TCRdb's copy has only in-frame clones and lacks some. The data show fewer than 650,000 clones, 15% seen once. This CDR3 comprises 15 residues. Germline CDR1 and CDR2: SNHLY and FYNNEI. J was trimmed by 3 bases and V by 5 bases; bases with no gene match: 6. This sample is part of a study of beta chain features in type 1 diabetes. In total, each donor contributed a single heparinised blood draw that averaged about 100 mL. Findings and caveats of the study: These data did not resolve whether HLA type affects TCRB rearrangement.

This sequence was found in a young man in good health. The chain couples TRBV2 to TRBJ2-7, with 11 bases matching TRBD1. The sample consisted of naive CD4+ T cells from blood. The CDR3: CASSRGTGGLYEQYF. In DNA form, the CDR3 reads TGTGCCAGCAGTCGAGGGACAGGGGGTCTCTACGAGCAGTACTTC.